This T cell receptor (beta chain) was profiled in a study of radiation and T cells in renal cell carcinoma. On the study more broadly: Nephrectomy followed 15 Gy stereotactic body radiation by 4 weeks.

Specified time point: baseline pretreatment blood. Regarding treatment: 15 Gy SBRT to primary tumor, nephrectomy 4 weeks later. After SBRT, blood was collected at 2 and 4 weeks, plus baseline. This clone showed up just once. Its specificity is not known. Assay used: immunoSEQ multiplex PCR; TCRdb lists only in-frame clones, some missing. The table shows over 85,000 clones, with approximately 80% occurring only once. Whole-study findings and limits: In blood, top tumor clones expanded by 2 weeks, shrinking by 4. Baseline intratumoral clonotype presence is unknown without pretreatment biopsies.

This CDR3 region has 13 residues. The V end lost 5 bases, the J end lost 3 bases, and 11 bases lay between the germline ends. In germline, CDR1 is SQVTM, CDR2 ANQGSEA. The sequences come from blood, collected from a patient whose treatment included radiotherapy and nephrectomy. The source of this sequence is a man between 60 and 75 years old with renal cell carcinoma. The V and J genes are TRBV29-1 and TRBJ2-1, with D maybe TRBD1 (6 bases). This chain's CDR3 is CSVISTGYNEQFF. DNA for the CDR3: TGCAGCGTTATTTCGACAGGCTACAATGAGCAGTTCTTC.